Here is one TCR beta chain with its context. The data were obtained in a study of regulatory T cells in long-lasting Graves disease. Documented time point: persistent/refractory GD, antithyroid drugs over 5 years with positive TRAb. Researchers made the TCR library from RNA that was extracted from PBMCs. Library construction for TCR beta used iRepertoire HTBI primers and Arm-PCR of CDR3 regions. In TCRdb, the multiplex PCR reads were re-called with MiXCR into one record per CDR3 protein. Of around 400,000 distinct CDR3 sequences listed, roughly a fifth are singletons. Deletions cut 7 bases from V and 1 base from J, with 17 bases between. This CDR3 contains 16 residues. Germline V gives CDR1 SNHLY, CDR2 FYNNEI.

Sequencing used peripheral blood mononuclear cells (PBMCs), obtained when the disease was refractory, from a patient treated with antithyroid drugs. The TCR sequence derives from a female donor with Graves disease. This chain connects TRBV2 to TRBJ2-1, with D tentatively TRBD1 (6 bases). CDR3 loop: CASKGPGAHSYNEQFF. The CDR3 region has the DNA TGTGCCAGCAAGGGCCCAGGGGCGCATTCCTACAATGAGCAGTTCTTC.